This entry features one T cell receptor beta chain sequence. What it binds is unknown. PCR employed 60 Vbeta and 13 Jbeta primers. Some clones are missing from TCRdb's copy, which holds only in-frame ones; the method was immunoSEQ multiplex PCR. Of about 170,000 clones in the sample, around 80% are singletons; the top ten hold around 4.1%. These data belong to a study of cytomegalovirus exposure and HLA in healthy donors. Overall study results and limits: A likely sequencing artifact accounted for one observed cluster of highly shared sequence variants.

CDR1 and CDR2 (germline): MNHNS, SASEGT. The ends were cut back, 10 bases at V and 7 bases at J, with 19 bases in the middle. CDR3 size: 13 residues. The source material was PBMCs. The clonotype originates from a woman in her forties or fifties in good health and CMV-seropositive. J is TRBJ1-1 and V is TRBV6-1; TRBD1 is a possible D gene (5 bases). For the CDR3, the DNA is TGTGCCACCGAGATCGGGGGTAGGGGTGAAGCTTTCTTT. This translates into CATEIGGRGEAFF.